One and the same sample provided the 10 T cell receptor beta chains below, sequenced in a study of shared clonotypes between healthy human individuals. Repertoires were generated with immunoSEQ multiplex PCR, while TCRdb's copy carries only in-frame clones and drops some. The profile shows some 1 million clones, around 76% of them singletons. What was sequenced was memory CD4+ T cells sorted from blood. Subset given: CD45RA-negative fraction. These receptors were obtained from a man between 18 and 29 years old in good health.

The chain carries TRBV5-6 and TRBJ2-1; 13 bases are shared with TRBD2. V shed 4 bases and J 9 bases; nucleotides not matched to a gene: 13. The length of the CDR3 is 17 residues. CDR1 is SGHDT, CDR2 YYEEEE, per germline. The CDR3 DNA reads TGTGCCAGCAGCGTGGGACTGAGACTAGCGGGAGGTAGTGAGCAGTTCTTC. Protein sequence: CASSVGLRLAGGSEQFF.

V and J are TRBV4-2 and TRBJ2-5; 8 bases match TRBD2. The V gene's germline CDR1 is LGHNA and CDR2 YNFKEQ. This CDR3 is built from 15 residues. V dropped 4 bases and J dropped 5; count of bases not matched to a gene: 9. The CDR3 nucleotides read TGTGCCAGCAGCCTCTACCGGGGCGGGGGGGAGACCCAGTACTTC. Translated, it gives CASSLYRGGGETQYF.

The chain combines TRBV5-1 with TRBJ2-1; 7 bases align to TRBD2. Trimming removed 2 bases from V and 8 bases from J; junction bases left unmatched: 10. The CDR3 runs 15 residues. Germline V CDR1 and CDR2: SGHRS, YFSETQ. CDR3 DNA: TGCGCCAGCAGCTTTGGGGAGGGCCGAGGAGATGAGCAGTTCTTC. Translation: CASSFGEGRGDEQFF.

The chain carries TRBV28 and TRBJ1-5, with D unclear. CDR1 is MDHEN, CDR2 SYDVKM, per germline. This CDR3 comprises 17 residues. Between the trimmed V and J ends, which lost 6 bases and 2 bases, there was a span of 20 bases. The CDR3, as DNA: TGTGCCAGCAGCCCGGATTTATTCGAGAGGGGCAATCAGCCCCAGCATTTT. This encodes CASSPDLFERGNQPQHF.

This sequence joins TRBV15 and TRBJ2-5; possibly TRBD2 for D (6 bases). Germline CDR1 and CDR2: LNHNV and YYDKDF (reference sequence). Trimming removed 5 bases from V and 1 base from J, with 11 bases in between. CDR3 length: 14 residues. CDR3 nucleotide sequence: TGTGCCACCAGCTTGGGAGGCCCCCAAGAGACCCAGTACTTC. Translated: CATSLGGPQETQYF.

The chain employs TRBV27 and TRBJ2-1; 12 nucleotides match TRBD2. Germline loops: CDR1 MNHEY, CDR2 SMNVEV (reference sequence). Trimming cost V 5 bases and J 9 bases; bases outside gene matches: 8. The CDR3 is 15 residues long. The CDR3 here is CASSASGGVWREQFF. In DNA, the CDR3 is TGTGCCAGCAGTGCTAGCGGGGGGGTTTGGCGTGAGCAGTTCTTC.

This clone was observed many times. The V call is TRBV5-1, the J call TRBJ2-2, with D possibly TRBD2 on 7 matching bases. Trimming left V 4 bases short and J 3 bases short, with 16 bases between. The CDR3 length is 16 residues. Germline CDR1 and CDR2: SGHRS and YFSETQ. As DNA, the CDR3 is TGCGCCAGCAGCCCGCGGCGGGGGCCGGACACCGGGGAGCTGTTTTTT. Its translation is CASSPRRGPDTGELFF.

The chain uses TRBV28 and TRBJ2-7, with 7 bases identical to TRBD1. CDR1 is MDHEN and CDR2 is SYDVKM in the germline V gene. CDR3 length equals 15 residues. Losses at the gene ends were 7 bases for V and 6 bases for J; bases not matched to a gene: 15. Here the CDR3 reads CASIQPGQIFSEQYF. CDR3 sequence (DNA): TGTGCCAGCATTCAACCGGGACAGATCTTTTCCGAGCAGTACTTC.

The J gene is TRBJ2-3, the V gene TRBV7-2, with 7 bases aligning to TRBD1. The CDR3 runs 15 residues. The trim removed 5 bases at V and 0 bases at J, leaving 5 bases unmatched. Germline assignment: CDR1 SGHTA and CDR2 FQGNSA. The CDR3 loop reads CASSPSGGSTDTQYF. The CDR3 coding sequence is TGTGCCAGCAGCCCCTCAGGGGGTAGCACAGATACGCAGTATTTT.

The chain recombines TRBV5-1 with TRBJ1-3; D is unresolved. The V gene lost 4 bases and the J gene lost 3 bases, with 20 bases spanning the gap. Germline V gene lookup returns CDR1 SGHRS and CDR2 YFSETQ. This CDR3 spans 17 amino acids. The CDR3 DNA reads TGCGCCAGCAGCCCGAGCCGGGGAGGTGAAGTTGGAAACACCATATATTTT. It specifies CASSPSRGGEVGNTIYF.